This T cell receptor beta chain was sequenced for a study of T-cell memory formation after mild COVID-19. 5'RACE primed at constant segments yielded TCR alpha and TCR beta cDNA libraries bearing sample barcodes and UMIs. TCRdb reanalysed the 5' RACE reads using MiXCR and keeps one entry per CDR3 protein. The sample records 150,000 or so distinct CDR3 sequences, approximately 14% being singletons. Study conclusions and caveats: There were some responding clones in pre-infection memory, which suggested that cross-reactive memory had joined.

A note on this clonotype: The antigen is undetermined.

The specimen sequenced was PBMCs or a T cell subset sorted from them (not recorded which). The receptor was isolated from an adult woman who had mild COVID-19 (a few samples of this study predate the infection). Cell type and time point are not known.

Here the CDR3 reads CSASLAGLETQYF. CDR3 nucleotides: TGCAGTGCTAGCCTAGCTGGGCTAGAGACCCAGTACTTC. V is TRBV20-1 and J is TRBJ2-5; tentative D call: TRBD2 (5 bases). V was pared by 3 bases and J by 4 bases, with 12 bases between. The CDR3 is 13 amino acids. Germline assignment: CDR1 DFQATT and CDR2 SNEGSKA (reference sequence).